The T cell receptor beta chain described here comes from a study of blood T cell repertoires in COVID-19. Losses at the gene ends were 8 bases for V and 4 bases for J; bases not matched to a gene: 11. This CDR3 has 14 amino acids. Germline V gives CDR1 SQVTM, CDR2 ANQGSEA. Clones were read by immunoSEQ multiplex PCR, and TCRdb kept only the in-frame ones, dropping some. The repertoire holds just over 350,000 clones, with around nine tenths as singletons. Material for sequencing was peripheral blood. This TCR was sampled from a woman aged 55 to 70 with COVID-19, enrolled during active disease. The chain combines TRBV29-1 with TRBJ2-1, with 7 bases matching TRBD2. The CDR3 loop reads CSSYPGRAYNEQFF. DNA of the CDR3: TGCAGCTCTTACCCGGGGAGGGCATACAATGAGCAGTTCTTC.